One and the same sample provided the 26 T cell receptor beta chains below, sequenced in a study of CD8 T cells in Susac syndrome. RNA, at about 0.45 to 1 ug, was reverse transcribed with random hexamers. MiXCR, run by TCRdb on the immunoSEQ multiplex PCR reads, gives a single entry per CDR3 protein. The sample has 250,000 to 300,000 distinct CDR3 sequences; 85% are singletons. Input material: CD8+ T cells from PBMCs. The receptors here all came from a human donor with multiple sclerosis.

This chain uses TRBV2 with TRBJ2-7; 8 positions match TRBD1. V was pared by 6 bases and J by 0 bases, with 10 bases of the junction left unmatched. Germline V lookup: CDR1 SNHLY, CDR2 FYNNEI. CDR3 length: 16 amino acids. The CDR3 is CASRGAGTGSSYEQYF. Here the CDR3 DNA reads TGTGCCAGCAGGGGTGCCGGGACAGGATCCTCCTACGAGCAGTACTTC.

V gene TRBV28 combines with J gene TRBJ2-7; no clear D gene. The length of the CDR3 is 11 residues. The V gene lost 5 bases and the J gene lost 6 bases, with 8 bases spanning the gap. From germline, CDR1 is MDHEN and CDR2 SYDVKM. CDR3 bases: TGTGCCAGCAGTCGACCCGCCGAGCAGTACTTC. Amino acid sequence: CASSRPAEQYF.

The chain employs TRBV5-8 and TRBJ2-3; TRBD1 matches 9 bases. Germline CDR1 SGHTS, CDR2 YDEGEE. The CDR3 has 19 amino acids. V trimming: 0 bases; J trimming: 2 bases; junction bases outside the gene matches: 13. The CDR3 nucleotides are TGTGCCAGCAGCTTGGCCTCCATACAGGGGGCGTTTTACACAGATACGCAGTATTTT. Its translation is CASSLASIQGAFYTDTQYF. The full variable domain, rest sourced from reference TRBV5-8 and TRBJ2-3, is EAGVTQSPTHLIKTRGQQATLRCSPISGHTSVYWYQQALGLGLQFLLWYDEGEERNRGNFPPRFSGRQFPNYSSELNVNALELEDSALYLCASSLASIQGAFYTDTQYFGPGTRLTVL.

The chain is built from TRBV7-3 and TRBJ2-3; 7 nucleotides match TRBD2. After removal of 4 bases from V and 2 bases from J, the junction contained 15 bases not matched to a gene. The CDR3 is 18 amino acids. Germline CDR1 and CDR2: SGHTA and FQGTGA. The CDR3 DNA follows: TGTGCCAGCAGCTCTGAAAAACCCCCCGGGACTACCACAGATACGCAGTATTTT. Amino acids: CASSSEKPPGTTTDTQYF.

The gene calls are TRBV20-1 and TRBJ2-1; D unclear. The CDR3 length is 14 residues. V was clipped by 1 base and J by 0 bases, with 7 bases between them. Germline V lookup: CDR1 DFQATT, CDR2 SNEGSKA (reference sequence). The CDR3 loop reads CSARGLDSYNEQFF. CDR3 bases: TGCAGTGCTAGAGGGCTGGACTCCTACAATGAGCAGTTCTTC.

This chain connects TRBV6-5 to TRBJ1-5, with D perhaps TRBD1 (6 bases). V was trimmed by 2 bases and J by 8 bases, leaving 16 bases between them. The germline gives CDR1 MNHEY, CDR2 SVGAGI. This CDR3 is built from 15 residues. The CDR3 spells CASSYTGGAEEPQHF. The CDR3 DNA sequence: TGTGCCAGCAGTTACACGGGGGGCGCGGAGGAGCCCCAGCATTTT.

The rearrangement uses TRBV3-1 and TRBJ2-7; TRBD1 or TRBD2 may be the D gene (6 bases each). Germline V gives CDR1 LGHDT, CDR2 YNNKEL (reference sequence). The CDR3 covers 16 residues. The V gene lost 5 bases and the J gene lost 2 bases, with 19 bases spanning the gap. The CDR3 sequence is CASSEGPGGGPYEQYF. As DNA, the CDR3 is TGTGCCAGCAGCGAAGGGCCCGGGGGCGGCCCCTACGAGCAGTACTTC.

The chain combines TRBV12-3 or TRBV12-4 with TRBJ2-2, with 7 bases aligning to TRBD1. V trimming: 7 bases; J trimming: 2 bases; junction bases outside the gene matches: 10. The CDR3 is 16 amino acids. The CDR3 here is CASTTLDRLNTGELFF. CDR3 in DNA: TGTGCCAGCACAACCCTGGACAGGCTAAACACCGGGGAGCTGTTTTTT.

This chain connects TRBV27 to TRBJ1-6; 8 nucleotides agree with TRBD1. Trimming cost V 4 bases and J 7 bases; bases outside gene matches: 3. The CDR3 consists of 14 residues. Germline V gives CDR1 MNHEY, CDR2 SMNVEV (reference sequence). The CDR3 region is CASSSDRGNSPLHF. CDR3 bases: TGTGCCAGCAGTTCCGACAGGGGAAATTCACCCCTCCACTTT.

The chain uses TRBV7-9 and TRBJ2-1, with D perhaps TRBD2 (6 bases). Germline V lookup: CDR1 SEHNR, CDR2 FQNEAQ (reference sequence). The CDR3 is 14 amino acids. V lost 2 bases, J lost 9 bases, and 14 bases lay in between. The CDR3 DNA is TGTGCCAGCAGCTTACCGGGACTGAGGTCTGAGCAGTTCTTC. Translating gives CASSLPGLRSEQFF.

The chain couples TRBV27 to TRBJ2-1, with 11 bases lining up with TRBD2. The V and J ends lost 6 bases and 5 bases, in that order; junction bases with no gene match: 6. This CDR3 has 15 residues. CDR1 and CDR2 (germline): MNHEY, SMNVEV (reference sequence). CDR3 in DNA: TGTGCCAGCAGGATGGGACTAGCGGTTAACAATGAGCAGTTCTTC. This encodes CASRMGLAVNNEQFF.

The chain combines TRBV9 with TRBJ2-1; TRBD2 matches at 14 bases. CDR1 is SGDLS and CDR2 is YYNGEE in the germline V gene. Trimming cost V 5 bases and J 9 bases; bases outside gene matches: 4. The CDR3 is made up of 14 amino acids. CDR3 region: CASRDGTSGSEQFF. The CDR3 region has the DNA TGTGCCAGCAGAGATGGGACTAGCGGGAGTGAGCAGTTCTTC.

This clonotype was counted a single time. V gene TRBV4-3 combines with J gene TRBJ1-1; no firm D call. Trimming pared 1 base from V and 5 bases from J, leaving 11 bases between. The CDR3 is 14 amino acids. The germline CDR1 and CDR2 sequences are LGHNA and YSLEER. For the CDR3, the DNA is TGCGCCAGCAGCCAAGGGAGTTCGGGGACTGAAGCTTTCTTT. Its protein is CASSQGSSGTEAFF.

The chain carries TRBV28 and TRBJ2-7, with D maybe TRBD2 (6 bases). The CDR3 has 16 residues. Per the germline V gene, CDR1 is MDHEN and CDR2 is SYDVKM. Trimming took off 2 bases at V and 3 bases at J, with 17 bases between the two ends. The CDR3 DNA is TGTGCCAGCAGTTTACCCCTGCGGGAAATGTTCTACGAGCAGTACTTC. Translated, it gives CASSLPLREMFYEQYF.

The CDR3 reads CASSPEQGANEQFF. In DNA, the CDR3 is TGTGCCAGCAGCCCGGAGCAAGGGGCTAATGAGCAGTTCTTC. The rearrangement links TRBV7-9 to TRBJ2-1, with D maybe TRBD1 (5 bases). The CDR3 contains 14 residues. CDR1 and CDR2 from the germline V gene are SEHNR and FQNEAQ (reference sequence). Trimming cost V 5 bases and J 7 bases, with 15 bases left between them. Combining the CDR3 with reference TRBV7-9 and TRBJ2-1 gives the whole variable domain DTGVSQNPRHKITKRGQNVTFRCDPISEHNRLYWYRQTLGQGPEFLTYFQNEAQLEKSRLLSDRFSAERPKGSFSTLEIQRTEQGDSAMYLCASSPEQGANEQFFGPGTRLTVL.

This clonotype was observed a few times. This chain connects TRBV19 to TRBJ1-5; 7 bases align to TRBD1. Trimming took 1 base from V and 2 from J; bases not matched to a gene: 5. This CDR3 contains 16 residues. Germline lookup yields CDR1 LNHDA and CDR2 SQIVND (reference sequence). The CDR3 DNA sequence: TGTGCCAGTAGTATAGGAGGGGGCGCAGGCAATCAGCCCCAGCATTTT. Translated: CASSIGGGAGNQPQHF. The whole variable domain, remainder taken from reference TRBV19 and TRBJ1-5, is DGGITQSPKYLFRKEGQNVTLSCEQNLNHDAMYWYRQDPGQGLRLIYYSQIVNDFQKGDIAEGYSVSREKKESFPLTVTSAQKNPTAFYLCASSIGGGAGNQPQHFGDGTRLSIL.

The rearrangement links TRBV28 to TRBJ2-3, with D possibly matching TRBD1 (5 bases). Germline V gene sequence: CDR1 MDHEN, CDR2 SYDVKM. The CDR3 has 16 amino acids. Trimming shortened V by 2 bases and J by 3 bases, and 15 bases separated the two germline ends. This chain's CDR3 is CASSLSPVGPTDTQYF. In DNA, the CDR3 is TGTGCCAGCAGTTTAAGCCCGGTGGGGCCGACAGATACGCAGTATTTT.

The chain combines TRBV20-1 with TRBJ2-7; either TRBD1 or TRBD2 may fit D (5 bases each). Trimming left V 2 bases short and J 0 bases short, with 17 bases between. This CDR3 comprises 16 residues. CDR1 DFQATT and CDR2 SNEGSKA come from the germline V gene (reference sequence). The CDR3 protein is CSARHPQSGPSYEQYF. For the CDR3, the DNA is TGCAGTGCTAGACATCCCCAGTCGGGACCCTCCTACGAGCAGTACTTC.

CDR3 coding DNA: TGCGCCAGCAGCCAAGAGGAAGGAAGGCCAGGGGGTCGAAGAGGCTACACCTTC. This gives the protein CASSQEEGRPGGRRGYTF. The V and J genes are TRBV4-3 and TRBJ1-2; 7 bases line up with TRBD1. CDR1 is LGHNA and CDR2 is YSLEER in the germline V gene. The V segment lost 0 bases and the J segment 8 bases; nucleotides outside the gene matches: 18. This CDR3 region has 18 residues.

This chain connects TRBV5-1 to TRBJ2-1; D is undetermined. The V end lost 0 bases, the J end lost 4 bases, and 11 bases lay between the germline ends. The CDR3 is made up of 15 amino acids. CDR1 and CDR2 from the germline V gene are SGHRS and YFSETQ. CDR3 bases: TGCGCCAGCAGCTTGGAGACTCCAAAATACAATGAGCAGTTCTTC. It encodes CASSLETPKYNEQFF. The complete variable domain, with remaining parts taken from reference TRBV5-1 and TRBJ2-1, reads KAGVTQTPRYLIKTRGQQVTLSCSPISGHRSVSWYQQTPGQGLQFLFEYFSETQRNKGNFPGRFSGRQFSNSRSEMNVSTLELGDSALYLCASSLETPKYNEQFFGPGTRLTVL.

The J gene is TRBJ2-5, the V gene TRBV24-1, with TRBD2 matching over 13 bases. J gave up 6 bases and V 7 bases, and 13 bases lay outside the gene matches. The CDR3 sequence is 17 residues long. The germline V gene encodes CDR1 KGHDR and CDR2 SFDVKD. CDR3 sequence: CATSGRSGTSGIQTQYF. The CDR3 region has the DNA TGTGCCACCAGCGGACGCAGCGGGACTAGCGGGATTCAGACCCAGTACTTC.

This clonotype was detected only a few times. The V call is TRBV5-6, the J call TRBJ2-1; 10 bases line up with TRBD2. The trim removed 0 bases at V and 3 bases at J, leaving 3 bases unmatched. Germline lookup yields CDR1 SGHDT and CDR2 YYEEEE. The CDR3 has 16 residues. This CDR3 reads CASSLDRTSGYNEQFF. In DNA form, the CDR3 reads TGTGCCAGCAGCTTGGATAGGACTAGCGGCTACAATGAGCAGTTCTTC.

The chain joins TRBV20-1 to TRBJ2-2, with TRBD1 matching 11 bases. Per the germline V gene, CDR1 is DFQATT and CDR2 is SNEGSKA (reference sequence). This CDR3 is built from 14 residues. The V gene end was trimmed by 6 bases and the J gene end by 4 bases; junction bases not matched to a gene: 4. The CDR3 is CSAPGQGVTGELFF. For the CDR3, the DNA is TGCAGTGCGCCGGGACAGGGGGTCACCGGGGAGCTGTTTTTT.

The rearrangement uses TRBV28 and TRBJ1-1, with D hard to call. CDR3 length: 12 residues. The germline V gene encodes CDR1 MDHEN and CDR2 SYDVKM. Trimming took 8 bases from V and 0 from J, leaving 7 bases between them. CDR3: CASRVVNTEAFF. The CDR3 nucleotides are TGTGCCAGCCGTGTGGTGAACACTGAAGCTTTCTTT.

This chain connects TRBV7-8 to TRBJ2-3, with 8 bases that match TRBD2. This CDR3 is 14 amino acids long. Germline V CDR1 and CDR2: SGHVS, FQNEAQ. V lost 3 bases to trimming and J lost 1 base; unmatched junction nucleotides: 0. DNA for the CDR3: TGTGCCAGCAGCTTGCGGGGGGGCACAGATACGCAGTATTTT. Encoded protein: CASSLRGGTDTQYF.

The rearrangement uses TRBV7-2 and TRBJ2-1; D is uncertain. This CDR3 is built from 14 residues. Trimming took 1 base from V and 5 from J, leaving 9 bases between them. CDR1 is SGHTA, CDR2 FQGNSA, per germline. CDR3 coding DNA: TGTGCCAGCAGCTTAGTTTCACTGGACAATGAGCAGTTCTTC. Its translation is CASSLVSLDNEQFF.